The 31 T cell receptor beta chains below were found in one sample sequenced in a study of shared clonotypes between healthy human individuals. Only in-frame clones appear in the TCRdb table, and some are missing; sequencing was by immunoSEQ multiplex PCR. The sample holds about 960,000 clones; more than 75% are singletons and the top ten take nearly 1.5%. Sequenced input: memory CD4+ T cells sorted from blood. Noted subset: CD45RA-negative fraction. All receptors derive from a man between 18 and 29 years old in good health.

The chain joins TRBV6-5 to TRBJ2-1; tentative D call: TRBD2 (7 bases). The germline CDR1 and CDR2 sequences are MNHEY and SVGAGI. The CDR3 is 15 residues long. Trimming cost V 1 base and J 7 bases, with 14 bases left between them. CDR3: CASSYLGGGTNEQFF. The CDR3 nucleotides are TGTGCCAGCAGTTACTTGGGGGGGGGCACAAATGAGCAGTTCTTC.

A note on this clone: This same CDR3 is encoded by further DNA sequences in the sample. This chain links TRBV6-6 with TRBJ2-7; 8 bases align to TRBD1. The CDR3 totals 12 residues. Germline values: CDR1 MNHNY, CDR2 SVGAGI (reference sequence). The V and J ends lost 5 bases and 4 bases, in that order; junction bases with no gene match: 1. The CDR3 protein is CASSRTGYEQYF. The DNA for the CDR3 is TGTGCCAGCAGTAGGACAGGGTACGAGCAGTACTTC.

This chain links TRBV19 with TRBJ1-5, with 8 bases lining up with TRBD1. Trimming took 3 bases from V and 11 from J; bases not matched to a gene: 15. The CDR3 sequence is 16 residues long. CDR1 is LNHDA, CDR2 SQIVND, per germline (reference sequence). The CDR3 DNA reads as TGTGCCAGTAGTATTGGGGAAGGACAGGGTAGTGGAGCCCAGCATTTT. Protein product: CASSIGEGQGSGAQHF.

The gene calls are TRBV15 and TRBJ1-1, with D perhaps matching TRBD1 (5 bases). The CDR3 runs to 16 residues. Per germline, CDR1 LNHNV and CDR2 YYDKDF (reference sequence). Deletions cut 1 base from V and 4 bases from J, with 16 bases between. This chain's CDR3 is CATSRGGTGRRTEAFF. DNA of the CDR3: TGTGCCACCAGCAGAGGGGGAACAGGCCGACGCACTGAAGCTTTCTTT. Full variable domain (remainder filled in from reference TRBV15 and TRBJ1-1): DAMVIQNPRYQVTQFGKPVTLSCSQTLNHNVMYWYQQKSSQAPKLLFHYYDKDFNNEADTPDNFQSRRPNTSFCFLDIRSPGLGDTAMYLCATSRGGTGRRTEAFFGQGTRLTVV.

The CDR3 loop reads CAWSGERDTQYF. The CDR3 DNA sequence: TGTGCCTGGAGTGGTGAGAGAGATACGCAGTATTTT. The V call is TRBV30, the J call TRBJ2-3, with D hard to call. CDR3 size: 12 residues. V was cut by 1 base and J by 5 bases, with 7 bases left in between. Per the germline V gene, CDR1 is GTSNPN and CDR2 is SVGIG (reference sequence).

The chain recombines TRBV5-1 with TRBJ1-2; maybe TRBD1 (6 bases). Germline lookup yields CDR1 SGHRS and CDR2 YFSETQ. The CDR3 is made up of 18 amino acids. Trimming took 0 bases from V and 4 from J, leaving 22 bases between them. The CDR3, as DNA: TGCGCCAGCAGCTTGGGCCCCGTGGGCAGGGGCAATAGCTATGGCTACACCTTC. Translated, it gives CASSLGPVGRGNSYGYTF.

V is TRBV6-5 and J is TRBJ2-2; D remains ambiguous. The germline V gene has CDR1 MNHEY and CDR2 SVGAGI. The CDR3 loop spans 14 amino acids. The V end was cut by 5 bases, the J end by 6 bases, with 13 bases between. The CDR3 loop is CASSPRPNSGELFF. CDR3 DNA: TGTGCCAGCAGTCCACGTCCCAACTCCGGGGAGCTGTTTTTT.

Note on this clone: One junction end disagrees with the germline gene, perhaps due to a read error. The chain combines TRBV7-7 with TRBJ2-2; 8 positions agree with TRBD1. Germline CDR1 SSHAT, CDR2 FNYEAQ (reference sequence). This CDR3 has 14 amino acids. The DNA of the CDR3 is TGTGCTAGCAGTTACAGGGGGGAAACCGGGGAGCTGTTTTTT. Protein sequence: CASSYRGETGELFF.

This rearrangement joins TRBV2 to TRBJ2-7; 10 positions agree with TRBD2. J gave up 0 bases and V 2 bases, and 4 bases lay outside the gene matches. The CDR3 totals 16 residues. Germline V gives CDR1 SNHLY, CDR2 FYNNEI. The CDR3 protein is CASSELAGADSYEQYF. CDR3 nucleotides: TGTGCCAGCAGTGAACTAGCGGGAGCCGACTCCTACGAGCAGTACTTC.

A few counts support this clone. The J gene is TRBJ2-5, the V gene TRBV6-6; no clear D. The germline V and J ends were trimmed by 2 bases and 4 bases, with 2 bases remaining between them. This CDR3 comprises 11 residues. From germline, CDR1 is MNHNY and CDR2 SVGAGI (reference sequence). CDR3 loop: CASSYAETQYF. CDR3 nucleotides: TGTGCCAGCAGTTACGCAGAGACCCAGTACTTC.

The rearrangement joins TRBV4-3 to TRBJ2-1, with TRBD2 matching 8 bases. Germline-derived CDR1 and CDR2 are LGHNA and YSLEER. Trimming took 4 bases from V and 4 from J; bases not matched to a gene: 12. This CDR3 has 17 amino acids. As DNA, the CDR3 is TGCGCCAGCAGCCCCTACTTACTAGCGGCTCTTTACAATGAGCAGTTCTTC. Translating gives CASSPYLLAALYNEQFF.

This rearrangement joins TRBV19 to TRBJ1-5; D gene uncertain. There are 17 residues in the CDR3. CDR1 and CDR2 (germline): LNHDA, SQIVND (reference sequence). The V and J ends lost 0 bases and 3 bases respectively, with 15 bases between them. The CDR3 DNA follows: TGTGCCAGTAGTATAGAGGCGACGGAGCTGTACAATCAGCCCCAGCATTTT. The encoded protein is CASSIEATELYNQPQHF.

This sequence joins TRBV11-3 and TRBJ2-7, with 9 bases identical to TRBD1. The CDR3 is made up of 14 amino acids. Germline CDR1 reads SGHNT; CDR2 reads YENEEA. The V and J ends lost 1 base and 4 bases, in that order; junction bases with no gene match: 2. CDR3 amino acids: CASSLGGTGYEQYF. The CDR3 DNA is TGTGCCAGCAGCTTAGGAGGGACAGGGTACGAGCAGTACTTC.

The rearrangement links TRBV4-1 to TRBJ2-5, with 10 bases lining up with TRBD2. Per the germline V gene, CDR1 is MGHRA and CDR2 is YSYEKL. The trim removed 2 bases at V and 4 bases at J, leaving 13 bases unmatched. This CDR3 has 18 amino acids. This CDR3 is CASSQSHLAGDRIETQYF. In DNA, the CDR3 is TGCGCCAGCAGCCAATCCCATCTAGCGGGGGACCGTATAGAGACCCAGTACTTC.

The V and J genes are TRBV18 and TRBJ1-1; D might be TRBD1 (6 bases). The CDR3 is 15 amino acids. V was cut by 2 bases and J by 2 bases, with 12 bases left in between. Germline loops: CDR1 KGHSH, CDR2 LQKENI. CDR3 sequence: CASSPTGTPNTEAFF. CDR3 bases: TGTGCCAGCTCACCAACCGGGACACCAAACACTGAAGCTTTCTTT.

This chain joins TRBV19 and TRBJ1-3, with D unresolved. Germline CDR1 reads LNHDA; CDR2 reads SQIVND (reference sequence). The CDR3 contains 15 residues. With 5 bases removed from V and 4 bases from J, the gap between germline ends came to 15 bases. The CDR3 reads CASSPESAKGNTIYF. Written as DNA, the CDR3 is TGTGCCAGTAGTCCCGAAAGTGCGAAAGGAAACACCATATATTTT. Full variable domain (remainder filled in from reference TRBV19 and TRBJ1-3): DGGITQSPKYLFRKEGQNVTLSCEQNLNHDAMYWYRQDPGQGLRLIYYSQIVNDFQKGDIAEGYSVSREKKESFPLTVTSAQKNPTAFYLCASSPESAKGNTIYFGEGSWLTVV.

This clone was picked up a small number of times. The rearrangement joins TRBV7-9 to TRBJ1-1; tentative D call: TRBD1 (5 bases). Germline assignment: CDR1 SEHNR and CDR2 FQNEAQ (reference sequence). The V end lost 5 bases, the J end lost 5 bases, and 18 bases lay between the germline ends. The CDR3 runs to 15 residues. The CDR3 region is CASSIRPGEGTEAFF. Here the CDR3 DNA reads TGTGCCAGCAGCATCCGCCCGGGAGAGGGGACTGAAGCTTTCTTT.

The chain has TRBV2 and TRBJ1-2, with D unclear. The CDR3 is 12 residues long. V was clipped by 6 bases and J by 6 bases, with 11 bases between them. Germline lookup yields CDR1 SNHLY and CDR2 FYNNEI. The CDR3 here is CASRKLGDGYTF. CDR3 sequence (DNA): TGTGCCAGCAGGAAACTCGGAGATGGCTACACCTTC.

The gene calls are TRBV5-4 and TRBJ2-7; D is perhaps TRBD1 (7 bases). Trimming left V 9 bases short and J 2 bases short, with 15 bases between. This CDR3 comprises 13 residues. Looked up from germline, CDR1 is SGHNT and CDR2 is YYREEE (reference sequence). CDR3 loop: CAILARGAYEQYF. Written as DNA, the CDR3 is TGTGCCATCCTTGCCAGGGGGGCCTACGAGCAGTACTTC.

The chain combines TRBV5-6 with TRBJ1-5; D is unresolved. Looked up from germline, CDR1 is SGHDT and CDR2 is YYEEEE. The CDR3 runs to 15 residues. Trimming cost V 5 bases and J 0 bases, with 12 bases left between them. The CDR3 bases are TGTGCCAGCAGTGTGCTCTCTGCTAGCAATCAGCCCCAGCATTTT. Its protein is CASSVLSASNQPQHF.

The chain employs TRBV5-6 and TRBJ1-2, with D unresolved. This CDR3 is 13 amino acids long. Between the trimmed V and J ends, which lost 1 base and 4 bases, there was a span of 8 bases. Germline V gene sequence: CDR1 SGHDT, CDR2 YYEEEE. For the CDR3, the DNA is TGTGCCAGCAGCTTGCAGGAGGCCTATGGCTACACCTTC. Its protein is CASSLQEAYGYTF.

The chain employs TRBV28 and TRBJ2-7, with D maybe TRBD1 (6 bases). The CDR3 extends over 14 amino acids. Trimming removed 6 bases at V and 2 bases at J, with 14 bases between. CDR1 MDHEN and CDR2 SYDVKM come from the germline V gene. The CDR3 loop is CASRPGTTAYEQYF. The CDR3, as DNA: TGTGCCAGCAGGCCCGGGACAACCGCCTACGAGCAGTACTTC.

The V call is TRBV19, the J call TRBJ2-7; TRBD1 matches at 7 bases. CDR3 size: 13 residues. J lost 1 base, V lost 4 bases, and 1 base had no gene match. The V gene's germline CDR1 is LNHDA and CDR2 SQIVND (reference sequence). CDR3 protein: CASSRQGSYEQYF. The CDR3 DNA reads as TGTGCCAGTAGTAGACAGGGTTCCTACGAGCAGTACTTC.

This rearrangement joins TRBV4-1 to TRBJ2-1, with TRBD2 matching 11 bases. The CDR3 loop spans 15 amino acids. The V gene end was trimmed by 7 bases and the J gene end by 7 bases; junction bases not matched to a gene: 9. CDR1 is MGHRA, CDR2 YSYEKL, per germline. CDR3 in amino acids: CASKIAGGPNNEQFF. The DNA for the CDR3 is TGCGCCAGCAAAATAGCGGGGGGGCCCAATAATGAGCAGTTCTTC.

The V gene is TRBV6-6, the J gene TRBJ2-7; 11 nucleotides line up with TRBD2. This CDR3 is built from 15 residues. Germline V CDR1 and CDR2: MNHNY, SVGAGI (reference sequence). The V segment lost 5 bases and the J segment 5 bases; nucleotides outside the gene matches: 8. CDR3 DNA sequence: TGTGCCAGCAGTGGATCCGGGACTAGCGGAAACGAGCAGTACTTC. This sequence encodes CASSGSGTSGNEQYF.

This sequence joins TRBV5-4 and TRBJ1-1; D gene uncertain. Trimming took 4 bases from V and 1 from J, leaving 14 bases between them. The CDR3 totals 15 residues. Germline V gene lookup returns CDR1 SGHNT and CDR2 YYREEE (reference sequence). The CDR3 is CASSRETISNTEAFF. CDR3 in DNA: TGTGCCAGCAGCCGCGAGACAATTTCGAACACTGAAGCTTTCTTT. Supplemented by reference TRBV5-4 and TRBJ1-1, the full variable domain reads ETGVTQSPTHLIKTRGQQVTLRCSSQSGHNTVSWYQQALGQGPQFIFQYYREEENGRGNFPPRFSGLQFPNYSSELNVNALELDDSALYLCASSRETISNTEAFFGQGTRLTVV.

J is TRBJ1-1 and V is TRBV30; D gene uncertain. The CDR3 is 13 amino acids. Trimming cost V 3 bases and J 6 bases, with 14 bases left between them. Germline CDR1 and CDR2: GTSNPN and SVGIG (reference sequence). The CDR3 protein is CAWRYREDAEAFF. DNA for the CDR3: TGTGCCTGGAGGTACAGAGAGGACGCTGAAGCTTTCTTT.

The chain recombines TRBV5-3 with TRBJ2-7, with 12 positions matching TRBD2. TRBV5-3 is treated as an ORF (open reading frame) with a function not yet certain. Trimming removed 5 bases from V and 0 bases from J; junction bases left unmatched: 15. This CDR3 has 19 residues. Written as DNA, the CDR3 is TGTGCCAGAAGGAGATTTACTAGCGGGGGGACCACCATCTCCTACGAGCAGTACTTC. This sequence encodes CARRRFTSGGTTISYEQYF.

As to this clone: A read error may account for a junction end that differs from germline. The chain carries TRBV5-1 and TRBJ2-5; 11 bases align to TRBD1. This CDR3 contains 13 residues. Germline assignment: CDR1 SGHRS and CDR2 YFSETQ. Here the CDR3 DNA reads TGCGCCAGCGGCGGTTTGAAGCCGGGACAGGGGGACTTC. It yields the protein CASGGLKPGQGDF. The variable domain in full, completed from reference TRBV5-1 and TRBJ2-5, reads KAGVTQTPRYLIKTRGQQVTLSCSPISGHRSVSWYQQTPGQGLQFLFEYFSETQRNKGNFPGRFSGRQFSNSRSEMNVSTLELGDSALYLCASGGLKPGQGDFGPGTRLLVL.

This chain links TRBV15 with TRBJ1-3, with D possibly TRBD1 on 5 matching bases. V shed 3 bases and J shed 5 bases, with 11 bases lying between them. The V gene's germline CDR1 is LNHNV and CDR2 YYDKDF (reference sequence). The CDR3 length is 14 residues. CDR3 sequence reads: CATSSRDERNTIYF. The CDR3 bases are TGTGCCACCAGCAGCCGGGACGAGCGAAACACCATATATTTT.

The chain's CDR3 is CASSSGTGMGYGYTF. The CDR3 DNA reads as TGCGCCAGCAGCTCCGGGACAGGGATGGGCTATGGCTACACCTTC. The chain is built from TRBV5-1 and TRBJ1-2; TRBD1 aligns across 9 bases. The CDR3 extends over 15 amino acids. The V and J ends lost 3 bases and 4 bases, in that order; junction bases with no gene match: 7. From germline, CDR1 is SGHRS and CDR2 YFSETQ.